The clone carrying this T cell receptor beta chain was observed a few times. This record comes from a study of blood T cells in healthy people across ages. The use of a sample-barcoded 5' primer and a J-beta primer mix characterized a second PCR of roughly 7 to 11 cycles. MiXCR, run by TCRdb on the 5' RACE reads, gives a single entry per CDR3 protein. The sample lists 700,000 or so distinct CDR3 sequences, around two fifths occurring once. The TCR comes from a man older than 75 in good health. Material for sequencing was blood.

CDR3: CASSLARRGEPTF. The CDR3 bases are TGTGCCAGCAGCTTAGCCCGCCGGGGTGAACCCACCTTC. V usage is TRBV7-2 and J usage is TRBJ1-2; no firm D call. The CDR3 consists of 13 residues. Germline lookup yields CDR1 SGHTA and CDR2 FQGNSA. The germline V and J ends were trimmed by 0 bases and 13 bases, with 15 bases remaining between them.